These 7 T cell receptor beta chains were all obtained from the same sample, sequenced in a study of radiation and T cells in renal cell carcinoma. TCRdb's copy holds only in-frame clones and misses some; the assay was immunoSEQ multiplex PCR. The table has roughly 90,000 clones, 85% seen once. This sample's time point: blood 4 weeks post-SBRT, at nephrectomy. The treatment is: 15 Gy SBRT to primary tumor, nephrectomy 4 weeks later. This specimen consisted of blood, obtained from a patient whose treatment included radiotherapy and nephrectomy. Receptors were obtained from a man aged 50 to 59 with renal cell carcinoma.

This rearrangement joins TRBV9 to TRBJ1-2; TRBD1 is a possible D gene (5 bases). V lost 0 bases and J 8 bases, leaving 17 bases between the germline ends. Germline lookup yields CDR1 SGDLS and CDR2 YYNGEE. The CDR3 contains 15 residues. CDR3 coding DNA: TGTGCCAGCAGCGTAGGCGGGCCAATCCAGGGAGGCTACACCTTC. It encodes CASSVGGPIQGGYTF.

The chain combines TRBV28 with TRBJ1-1; tentatively, D is TRBD1 (5 bases). Germline V gene lookup returns CDR1 MDHEN and CDR2 SYDVKM. The V end was cut by 6 bases, the J end by 1 base, with 12 bases between. CDR3 length: 14 residues. CDR3 coding DNA: TGTGCCAGCAGGTCCATTGGACAGAACACTGAAGCTTTCTTT. It is translated as CASRSIGQNTEAFF.

For the CDR3, the DNA is TGTGCCAGCAGAAACCGACAGGGCAGGAACACCGGGGAGCTGTTTTTT. Translation: CASRNRQGRNTGELFF. The chain carries TRBV27 and TRBJ2-2, with TRBD1 matching 7 bases. V gave up 6 bases and J gave up 1 base; unmatched junction bases: 8. CDR3 size: 16 residues. CDR1 is MNHEY, CDR2 SMNVEV, per germline (reference sequence).

The chain couples TRBV30 to TRBJ1-2, with 9 bases fitting TRBD1. There are 12 residues in the CDR3. The V segment lost 2 bases and the J segment 8 bases; nucleotides outside the gene matches: 3. Per germline, CDR1 GTSNPN and CDR2 SVGIG (reference sequence). In DNA, the CDR3 is TGTGCCTGGAGTCAGGGACAGGGAGGCTACACCTTC. Translation gives CAWSQGQGGYTF. Filled out from reference TRBV30 and TRBJ1-2, the complete variable domain reads SQTIHQWPATLVQPVGSPLSLECTVEGTSNPNLYWYRQAAGRGLQLLFYSVGIGQISSEVPQNLSASRPQDRQFILSSKKLLLSDSGFYLCAWSQGQGGYTFGSGTRLTVV.

V and J are TRBV29-1 and TRBJ2-5, with D possibly matching TRBD2 (5 bases). The ends were cut back, 0 bases at V and 7 bases at J, with 12 bases in the middle. The length of the CDR3 is 13 residues. Germline V gives CDR1 SQVTM, CDR2 ANQGSEA. Written as DNA, the CDR3 is TGCAGCGTTGAAGATCCACGGCTAGCGACCCAGTACTTC. This sequence encodes CSVEDPRLATQYF.

V is TRBV2 and J is TRBJ1-3; TRBD1 agrees at 8 bases. Unmatched junction bases numbered 7, after V lost 8 bases and J lost 1 base. CDR3 size: 15 residues. Per the germline V gene, CDR1 is SNHLY and CDR2 is FYNNEI. CDR3 in amino acids: CASGIRTGSGNTIYF. In DNA, the CDR3 is TGTGCCAGCGGAATCAGGACAGGGTCTGGAAACACCATATATTTT.

As DNA, the CDR3 is TGTGCCAGCAGTTTTGACAGGGAATGGGGGCAGTACTTC. It codes for CASSFDREWGQYF. The V and J genes are TRBV27 and TRBJ2-7; TRBD1 matches at 7 bases. Germline trimming cut 3 bases from V and 9 bases from J; bases unmatched to any gene: 8. This CDR3 is built from 13 residues. CDR1 is MNHEY and CDR2 is SMNVEV in the germline V gene (reference sequence).